This T cell receptor (beta chain) was identified during a study of response to subunit inactivated influenza vaccine. The study's findings and limits: Every seasonal influenza vaccination brings in few new T cells, the authors suggested.

This clonotype occurred many times. Its antigen is not known. TCRdb passed the RT-PCR reads through MiXCR, listing each CDR3 protein once. The data hold 430,000 or so distinct CDR3 sequences, with 9.5% to 12% observed a single time. This CDR3 contains 14 residues. Looked up from germline, CDR1 is SQVTM and CDR2 is ANQGSEA. Trimming removed 1 base from V and 2 bases from J; junction bases left unmatched: 5. Sequenced here: PBMCs from blood, sampled about 40 days after vaccination. The V and J genes are TRBV29-1 and TRBJ2-7; TRBD1 agrees at 7 bases. The receptor was derived from a man aged 45 to 65 who received an inactivated influenza vaccine. The CDR3 is CSVEATGYPYEQYF. The DNA of the CDR3 is TGCAGCGTTGAAGCGACAGGGTATCCCTACGAGCAGTACTTC.